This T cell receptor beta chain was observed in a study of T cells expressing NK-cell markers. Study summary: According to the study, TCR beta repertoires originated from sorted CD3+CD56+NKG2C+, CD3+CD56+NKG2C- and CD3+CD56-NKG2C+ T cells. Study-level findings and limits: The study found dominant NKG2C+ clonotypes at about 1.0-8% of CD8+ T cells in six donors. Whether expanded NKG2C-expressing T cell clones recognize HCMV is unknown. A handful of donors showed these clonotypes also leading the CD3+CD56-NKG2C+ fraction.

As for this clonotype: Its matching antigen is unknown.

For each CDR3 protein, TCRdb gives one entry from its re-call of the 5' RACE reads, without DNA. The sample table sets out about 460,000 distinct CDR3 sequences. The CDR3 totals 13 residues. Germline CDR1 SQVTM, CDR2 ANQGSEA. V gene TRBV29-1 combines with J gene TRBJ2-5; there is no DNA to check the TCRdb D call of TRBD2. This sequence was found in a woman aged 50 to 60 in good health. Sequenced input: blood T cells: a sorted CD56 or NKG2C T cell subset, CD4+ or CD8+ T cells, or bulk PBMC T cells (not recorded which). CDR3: CSLSSSGKETQYF.